This TCR beta chain is drawn from a study of blood T cell repertoires in COVID-19. Whole-study context: Both acute and convalescent COVID-19 samples were obtained from the United States, Italy and Spain.

There are 17 residues in the CDR3. Per germline, CDR1 LNHDA and CDR2 SQIVND (reference sequence). V lost 0 bases and J lost 7; bases outside the gene matches: 11. Repertoires were generated with immunoSEQ multiplex PCR, while TCRdb's copy carries only in-frame clones and drops some. The repertoire holds under 250,000 clones, with 82% as singletons. The sequenced sample was peripheral blood. The chain links TRBV19 to TRBJ2-2, with 7 nucleotides matching TRBD2. The sequence came from a woman at least 80 years old with acute or convalescent COVID-19. CDR3 in DNA: TGTGCCAGTAGTATAGATCATCAGCGGGGATCTGGCGGGGAGCTGTTTTTT. Its translation is CASSIDHQRGSGGELFF. The complete variable domain, with remaining parts taken from reference TRBV19 and TRBJ2-2, reads DGGITQSPKYLFRKEGQNVTLSCEQNLNHDAMYWYRQDPGQGLRLIYYSQIVNDFQKGDIAEGYSVSREKKESFPLTVTSAQKNPTAFYLCASSIDHQRGSGGELFFGEGSRLTVL.